The 30 T cell receptor beta chains below all came from one sample that was sequenced in a study of cytomegalovirus exposure and HLA in healthy donors. Primers included in the PCR were 60 Vbeta and 13 Jbeta primers. This table comes from immunoSEQ multiplex PCR, and its TCRdb copy is limited to in-frame clones, with some not included. Of some 180,000 clones detected, roughly 80% appear once; the ten largest clones hold 1.5%. Sequenced: PBMCs. Source of these receptors: a man in his forties or fifties in good health and CMV-seronegative.

The V and J genes are TRBV25-1 and TRBJ2-6, with D tentatively TRBD1 (6 bases). Germline loops: CDR1 MGHDK, CDR2 SYGVNS. The CDR3 totals 14 residues. Trimming took 6 bases from V and 1 from J, leaving 7 bases between them. CDR3 in amino acids: CASSRGSGANVLTF. The CDR3, as DNA: TGTGCCAGCAGCAGGGGATCTGGGGCCAACGTCCTGACTTTC.

The V call is TRBV5-6, the J call TRBJ1-5; no reliable D call. The CDR3 covers 13 residues. Germline V gene data show CDR1 as SGHDT and CDR2 as YYEEEE. Trimming took 3 bases from V and 7 from J, leaving 11 bases between them. In nucleotides, the CDR3 is TGTGCCAGCAGCTCGGTAGCGGGGCAGCCCCAGCATTTT. The encoded protein is CASSSVAGQPQHF.

The chain carries TRBV28 and TRBJ1-1; D possibly corresponds to TRBD1 (5 bases). The V and J ends lost 8 bases and 5 bases respectively, with 15 bases between them. CDR1 and CDR2 from the germline V gene are MDHEN and SYDVKM. This CDR3 is 13 amino acids long. This CDR3 reads CASVAGTGTEAFF. DNA of the CDR3: TGTGCCAGCGTGGCGGGGACGGGGACTGAAGCTTTCTTT.

This sequence joins TRBV7-3 and TRBJ2-3; no firm D call. The CDR3 loop spans 13 amino acids. CDR1 SGHTA and CDR2 FQGTGA come from the germline V gene. The V gene lost 3 bases and the J gene lost 3 bases, with 7 bases spanning the gap. CDR3 sequence reads: CASSFTRTDTQYF. The CDR3 nucleotides read TGTGCCAGCAGCTTCACGCGGACAGATACGCAGTATTTT.

Here the CDR3 reads CASSLGGQGGQPQHF. CDR3 sequence (DNA): TGTGCCAGCAGCTTAGGCGGACAGGGCGGACAGCCCCAGCATTTT. The V call is TRBV11-2, the J call TRBJ1-5; TRBD1 aligns across 8 bases. This CDR3 comprises 15 residues. V shed 1 base, J shed 7 bases, and the junction held 6 bases outside the gene matches. CDR1 SGHAT and CDR2 FQNNGV come from the germline V gene. Filled out from reference TRBV11-2 and TRBJ1-5, the complete variable domain reads EAGVAQSPRYKIIEKRQSVAFWCNPISGHATLYWYQQILGQGPKLLIQFQNNGVVDDSQLPKDRFSAERLKGVDSTLKIQPAKLEDSAVYLCASSLGGQGGQPQHFGDGTRLSIL.

The chain has TRBV11-3 and TRBJ2-7; D uncertain. Germline lookup yields CDR1 SGHNT and CDR2 YENEEA. This CDR3 has 12 amino acids. Trimming removed 5 bases from V and 4 bases from J, with 9 bases in between. CDR3 residues: CASSPIHYEQYF. The CDR3 region has the DNA TGTGCCAGCAGCCCAATCCATTACGAGCAGTACTTC.

This clone was seen more than once but under ten times. This chain connects TRBV21-1 to TRBJ2-2; the DNA was not compared with TRBD2, the D call given in the table. TRBV21-1 has pseudogene status. CDR3 length: 16 residues. The CDR3 sequence is CASSKVGVLGGGELFF. The CDR3 coding sequence is TGTGCCAGCAGCAAAGTGGGGGTCCTGGGGGGCGGGGAGCTGTTTTTT.

The gene calls are TRBV5-1 and TRBJ2-3; 8 nucleotides align to TRBD2. Trimming took 6 bases from V and 1 from J; bases not matched to a gene: 4. This CDR3 is built from 14 residues. In germline, CDR1 is SGHRS, CDR2 YFSETQ. CDR3 protein: CASTLAGRTDTQYF. The DNA for the CDR3 is TGCGCCAGCACCTTAGCGGGGCGCACAGATACGCAGTATTTT.

The chain links TRBV28 to TRBJ2-5; 9 bases agree with TRBD2. CDR1 is MDHEN and CDR2 is SYDVKM in the germline V gene. Unmatched junction bases numbered 6, after V lost 2 bases and J lost 2 bases. The CDR3 is 16 amino acids. The CDR3 is CASSLGSAGGQETQYF. The CDR3 DNA sequence: TGTGCCAGCAGTTTAGGGTCGGCGGGGGGGCAAGAGACCCAGTACTTC.

The CDR3 DNA reads TGTGCCAGCTCACCGGGGGAGGGCCGAAGGGAAAAACTGTTTTTT. Translating it yields CASSPGEGRREKLFF. V gene TRBV18 combines with J gene TRBJ1-4; TRBD1 might be the D (5 bases). Trimming shortened V by 3 bases and J by 8 bases, and 16 bases separated the two germline ends. The CDR3 extends over 15 amino acids. The germline gives CDR1 KGHSH, CDR2 LQKENI.

The chain joins TRBV7-9 to TRBJ1-6; 7 bases map to TRBD1. The germline V gene encodes CDR1 SEHNR and CDR2 FQNEAQ (reference sequence). The CDR3 is 14 residues long. Losses at the gene ends were 5 bases for V and 10 bases for J; bases not matched to a gene: 8. The CDR3 DNA reads TGTGCCAGCAGCCTGAAGACAGGGAACTCACCCCTCCACTTT. This gives the protein CASSLKTGNSPLHF.

The V gene is TRBV5-1, the J gene TRBJ2-3, with no clear D. The CDR3 loop spans 16 amino acids. The V gene lost 4 bases and the J gene lost 0 bases, with 15 bases spanning the gap. Per the germline V gene, CDR1 is SGHRS and CDR2 is YFSETQ. CDR3 DNA sequence: TGCGCCAGCAGCCTATACAGCCCGTCTAGCACAGATACGCAGTATTTT. It yields the protein CASSLYSPSSTDTQYF.

The chain carries TRBV27 and TRBJ1-2, with 11 bases that match TRBD1. Germline CDR1 MNHEY, CDR2 SMNVEV (reference sequence). The CDR3 consists of 15 residues. The junction had 6 bases not matched to a gene; V was cut back by 5 bases and J by 4 bases. The CDR3 is CASSVGTGGPYGYTF. In nucleotides, the CDR3 is TGTGCCAGCAGTGTCGGGACAGGGGGTCCCTATGGCTACACCTTC.

The CDR3 DNA reads as TGTGCCAGCAGTGGGCCGACAGGGACAGCGCAGTATTTT. Amino acid sequence: CASSGPTGTAQYF. The chain uses TRBV6-1 and TRBJ2-3; 7 bases align to TRBD1. The V gene end was trimmed by 4 bases and the J gene end by 10 bases; junction bases not matched to a gene: 8. Germline V gene lookup returns CDR1 MNHNS and CDR2 SASEGT. The CDR3 has 13 amino acids.

The chain is built from TRBV5-1 and TRBJ2-1; TRBD2 matches 8 bases. This CDR3 has 15 amino acids. The trim removed 4 bases at V and 4 bases at J, leaving 7 bases unmatched. Germline V CDR1 and CDR2: SGHRS, YFSETQ. CDR3 sequence: CASSQSGGRYNEQFF. The CDR3, as DNA: TGCGCCAGCAGCCAGAGCGGGGGCAGGTACAATGAGCAGTTCTTC. Together with reference TRBV5-1 and TRBJ2-1, the CDR3 gives the full variable domain: KAGVTQTPRYLIKTRGQQVTLSCSPISGHRSVSWYQQTPGQGLQFLFEYFSETQRNKGNFPGRFSGRQFSNSRSEMNVSTLELGDSALYLCASSQSGGRYNEQFFGPGTRLTVL.

The chain recombines TRBV28 with TRBJ1-2; D is ambiguous. Trimming took 5 bases from V and 4 from J, leaving 8 bases between them. The CDR3 totals 12 residues. Germline values: CDR1 MDHEN, CDR2 SYDVKM. CDR3 amino acids: CASSRNSYGYTF. In DNA form, the CDR3 reads TGTGCCAGCAGTCGGAACAGCTATGGCTACACCTTC.

The gene calls are TRBV5-1 and TRBJ2-7; 7 bases fit TRBD1. V lost 5 bases and J lost 3; bases outside the gene matches: 11. Germline lookup yields CDR1 SGHRS and CDR2 YFSETQ. The CDR3 is 15 residues long. The DNA of the CDR3 is TGCGCCAGCAGGTTCGATAACAGGGGTGTCTACGAGCAGTACTTC. Amino acid sequence: CASRFDNRGVYEQYF.

With regard to this clone: In the same sample, other DNA sequences code for this CDR3. The chain has TRBV18 and TRBJ2-7, with 7 bases identical to TRBD1. Germline CDR1 reads KGHSH; CDR2 reads LQKENI. The V segment lost 1 base and the J segment 5 bases; nucleotides outside the gene matches: 5. This CDR3 spans 14 amino acids. CDR3 loop: CASSPRQGGNEQYF. CDR3 DNA sequence: TGTGCCAGCTCACCACGCCAAGGGGGCAACGAGCAGTACTTC.

This sequence joins TRBV5-1 and TRBJ1-1; D may be TRBD1 (5 bases). Germline lookup yields CDR1 SGHRS and CDR2 YFSETQ. The V end lost 0 bases, the J end lost 0 bases, and 6 bases lay between the germline ends. This CDR3 region has 14 residues. This chain's CDR3 is CASSLDRMNTEAFF. In DNA, the CDR3 is TGCGCCAGCAGCTTGGACAGGATGAACACTGAAGCTTTCTTT.

The chain employs TRBV6-5 and TRBJ2-1; TRBD2 aligns across 12 bases. V was clipped by 6 bases and J by 12 bases; unmatched bases: 9. Germline V gives CDR1 MNHEY, CDR2 SVGAGI. The CDR3 contains 14 residues. CDR3 protein: CASSNGLAGLGQFF. The CDR3 DNA reads as TGTGCCAGCAGCAACGGACTAGCGGGGTTAGGGCAGTTCTTC.

The chain uses TRBV19 and TRBJ1-1, with 10 bases that match TRBD1. The length of the CDR3 is 16 residues. The germline gives CDR1 LNHDA, CDR2 SQIVND (reference sequence). The junction had 8 bases not matched to a gene; V was cut back by 5 bases and J by 2 bases. The CDR3 bases are TGTGCCAGTAGTCCACGACAGGGGGCGGCTAACACTGAAGCTTTCTTT. Its translation: CASSPRQGAANTEAFF.

This sequence joins TRBV5-8 and TRBJ1-4, with no clear D. CDR1 SGHTS and CDR2 YDEGEE come from the germline V gene. The CDR3 runs to 14 residues. Trimming pared 0 bases from V and 3 bases from J, leaving 6 bases between. CDR3 in amino acids: CASSLDTANEKLFF. In DNA, the CDR3 is TGTGCCAGCAGCTTGGATACGGCTAATGAAAAACTGTTTTTT. The variable domain in full, with the rest retrieved from reference TRBV5-8 and TRBJ1-4, is EAGVTQSPTHLIKTRGQQATLRCSPISGHTSVYWYQQALGLGLQFLLWYDEGEERNRGNFPPRFSGRQFPNYSSELNVNALELEDSALYLCASSLDTANEKLFFGSGTQLSVL.

The V gene is TRBV4-3, the J gene TRBJ1-2, with 8 bases fitting TRBD1. This CDR3 contains 15 residues. The V gene end was trimmed by 3 bases and the J gene end by 4 bases; junction bases not matched to a gene: 7. The germline gives CDR1 LGHNA, CDR2 YSLEER. The CDR3 nucleotides read TGCGCCAGCAGCCAGCTGGCAGGGGGCTTCTATGGCTACACCTTC. This codes for CASSQLAGGFYGYTF.

The chain employs TRBV28 and TRBJ1-1; D is possibly TRBD1 (5 bases). This CDR3 is 11 amino acids long. The germline gives CDR1 MDHEN, CDR2 SYDVKM. The CDR3 bases are TGTTCGACAGATTCGAACACTGAAGCTTTCTTT. This sequence encodes CSTDSNTEAFF.

The chain employs TRBV18 and TRBJ1-2; D unclear. This CDR3 spans 14 amino acids. V shed 6 bases and J shed 5 bases, with 16 bases lying between them. CDR1 is KGHSH, CDR2 LQKENI, per germline. The CDR3 spells CASSTAQEGYGYTF. The CDR3 nucleotides are TGTGCCAGCTCCACCGCTCAGGAGGGATATGGCTACACCTTC.

The chain has TRBV29-1 and TRBJ2-1, with D possibly matching TRBD1 (6 bases). The germline V and J ends were trimmed by 0 bases and 5 bases, with 14 bases remaining between them. The CDR3 length is 15 residues. Germline V lookup: CDR1 SQVTM, CDR2 ANQGSEA. DNA for the CDR3: TGCAGCGTTGAAGATCTTCTGGACAGAGACAATGAGCAGTTCTTC. Translation: CSVEDLLDRDNEQFF.

The V gene is TRBV7-3, the J gene TRBJ2-3; tentative D call: TRBD2 (5 bases). The CDR3 is 12 amino acids. Looked up from germline, CDR1 is SGHTA and CDR2 is FQGTGA. The ends were cut back, 3 bases at V and 4 bases at J, with 5 bases in the middle. The CDR3 loop is CASSLDSDTQYF. In DNA, the CDR3 is TGTGCCAGCAGCTTGGACTCAGATACGCAGTATTTT. Full variable domain (rest looked up from reference TRBV7-3 and TRBJ2-3): GAGVSQTPSNKVTEKGKYVELRCDPISGHTALYWYRQSLGQGPEFLIYFQGTGAADDSGLPNDRFFAVRPEGSVSTLKIQRTERGDSAVYLCASSLDSDTQYFGPGTRLTVL.

The chain employs TRBV11-3 and TRBJ2-1; TRBD2 matches at 11 bases. With 3 bases clipped from V and 6 bases from J, the junction kept 13 bases outside the gene matches. The germline CDR1 and CDR2 sequences are SGHNT and YENEEA. CDR3 length: 18 amino acids. CDR3 nucleotide sequence: TGTGCCAGCAGCTTCTGGTACAGAGGGCTAGCGGGGGGCAATGAGCAGTTCTTC. It yields the protein CASSFWYRGLAGGNEQFF.

CDR3 residues: CASSYSGTAYETQYF. CDR3 coding DNA: TGTGCCAGCAGTTACAGCGGGACGGCTTATGAGACCCAGTACTTC. V and J are TRBV27 and TRBJ2-5, with TRBD2 matching over 7 bases. Germline V lookup: CDR1 MNHEY, CDR2 SMNVEV (reference sequence). V lost 4 bases and J lost 5; bases outside the gene matches: 10. The CDR3 length is 15 residues.

The sample holds a few counts of this clone. J is TRBJ1-5 and V is TRBV2, with D possibly TRBD1 on 5 matching bases. The CDR3 runs to 15 residues. V was pared by 6 bases and J by 0 bases, with 12 bases between. The germline CDR1 and CDR2 sequences are SNHLY and FYNNEI. CDR3 residues: CASRTDSVSNQPQHF. In nucleotides, the CDR3 is TGTGCCAGCAGGACTGACAGCGTTAGCAATCAGCCCCAGCATTTT.